Listed here is a single TCR beta chain. This clone was recorded only once. Its antigen is currently not known. Base-call qualities are not available, and no considerably larger clone is one nucleotide away. This entry belongs to a study of blood T cell repertoires in COVID-19 (dated by TCRdb to about 2020). About the investigation overall: Samples covering the acute and convalescent phases of COVID-19 were provided by collaborators in the United States, Italy and Spain. The prospective study material was composed of cDNA or gDNA derived from T cells, B-cell-depleted T cells, or PBMCs. Deeply sampled blood TCRbeta repertoires from subjects exposed to, actively infected with, or recovered from COVID-19 were included in the dataset. The repertoires were released in a freely available public database intended as a resource for research on the immune response to SARS-CoV-2. The samples were drawn from two sources: the first 160 participants of the ongoing ImmuneRACE study, and 950 to 1,500 subjects contributed by 6 global collaborators. A de-identified subject ID, COVID-19 status, age in years and sex were almost always included in the sample metadata. Where HLA class I and class II types were available, the types were taken from metadata supplied by the sample provider, not from assay-based typing.

The CDR3 holds 14 amino acids from the cysteine to the phenylalanine. The entry retains the CDR3 DNA only, 42 bases that are in frame from base 1. Unmatched junction bases come to 9, with V trimmed by 4 bases and J by 6 bases. CDR1 and CDR2 are read off the germline V gene as MGHRA and YSYEKL. TCRbeta CDR3 regions were amplified from genomic DNA using the immunoSEQ Assay, a bias-controlled multiplex PCR. Under the source paper's analysis protocol: The number of nucleated cells in each sample was estimated by amplification of reference gene primers within the assay. Sequence reads were collapsed and filtered to measure the absolute abundance of every unique TCRbeta CDR3 rearrangement. For each sample, productive Simpson clonality was calculated as the square root of Simpson's diversity index across productive rearrangements. The table comes from immuneACCESS by way of TCRdb, which keeps in-frame sequences with V and J called. Part of the clones is missing from these tables; in studies checked, under half for an unresolved V gene and the rest for unknown reasons. V, J and clone size are those of that table, while D and trimming were read from the DNA. The sample table lists fewer than 350,000 clones, about nine tenths of them with a count of one. The ten largest account for roughly 2.1% of the sample.

The study at large found these results: Clinical and demographic metadata were provided uncurated, with the amount varying by source and participant.

Participants in the prospective study were enrolled through a virtual design, were aged about 18 to 90 years, and lived in fewer than 30 United States geographic areas. In the prospective study, cohorts were assigned on the basis of participant-reported clinical history obtained from a screening survey and a study questionnaire. In the prospective study, whole blood, serum and a nasopharyngeal or oropharyngeal swab were collected from each participant by mobile phlebotomists. Additional blood draws and questionnaires over an approximately 2-month period could optionally be provided by prospective study participants. Prospective study blood samples were shipped either frozen or at room temperature before DNA extraction.

This clonotype was obtained from a woman in her forties with acute COVID-19. Sequencing used PBMCs or T cells enriched from blood (not recorded which). The chain uses TRBV4-1 and TRBJ2-7, with TRBD2 identical over 7 junction bases. The nucleotides are TGCGCCAGCAGCCGGGGAGAGGGAGGGGCCGAGCAGTACTTC. This gives the protein CASSRGEGGAEQYF.